This TCR beta chain was observed in a study of identical twins. General observations from the study: Cross-sectional statistics underpinned the conclusions; the same donors were not followed. Compared with models, monozygotic twins showed more out-of-frame TCR alpha sharing. Invariant cells of the MAIT and iNKT types might have partly distorted the zero-insertion analyses.

TCRdb reanalysed the 5' RACE reads using MiXCR and keeps one entry per CDR3 protein. The sample lists 570,000 or so distinct CDR3 sequences; more than 9% were seen once. This clonotype was recorded many times. Its specificity is not known. V shed 1 base and J shed 5 bases, with 12 bases lying between them. Germline V gene lookup returns CDR1 SGHRS and CDR2 YFSETQ. The CDR3 sequence is 15 residues long. The same data also went into a second study, on yellow fever vaccine responses in identical twins.

Sample: PBMCs. This sequence originates from a woman under 30 in good health. The rearrangement links TRBV5-1 to TRBJ1-4, with unresolved D. The CDR3 nucleotides are TGCGCCAGCAGCTTGCTAGGTGGGCGGAATGAAAAACTGTTTTTT. Its protein product is CASSLLGGRNEKLFF.